The 10 T cell receptor beta chains given below trace back to one sample, sequenced in a study of T cell responses to AZD1222 COVID-19 vaccine. Only in-frame clones appear in the TCRdb table, and some are missing; sequencing was by immunoSEQ multiplex PCR. The sample consists of around 130,000 clones, 75% to 90% of them appearing once. The sample in question was peripheral blood, obtained on day 0 of AZD1222 vaccination. These receptors all stem from an adult in good health.

The chain joins TRBV9 to TRBJ2-1; no definite D call. There are 14 residues in the CDR3. Deletions cut 4 bases from V and 2 bases from J, with 10 bases between. Per germline, CDR1 SGDLS and CDR2 YYNGEE. The CDR3 DNA reads as TGTGCCAGCAGCCCCCTGACAACCTACAATGAGCAGTTCTTC. Protein product: CASSPLTTYNEQFF.

The rearrangement uses TRBV5-4 and TRBJ2-1, with D perhaps matching TRBD2 (5 bases). The CDR3 covers 15 residues. V gave up 9 bases and J gave up 0 bases, with 16 bases separating them. Germline V gene lookup returns CDR1 SGHNT and CDR2 YYREEE (reference sequence). The CDR3 spells CATARAGGSYNEQFF. CDR3 nucleotide sequence: TGTGCCACCGCCCGGGCTGGAGGCTCCTACAATGAGCAGTTCTTC. Full variable domain (remainder filled in from reference TRBV5-4 and TRBJ2-1): ETGVTQSPTHLIKTRGQQVTLRCSSQSGHNTVSWYQQALGQGPQFIFQYYREEENGRGNFPPRFSGLQFPNYSSELNVNALELDDSALYLCATARAGGSYNEQFFGPGTRLTVL.

The V and J genes are TRBV27 and TRBJ2-3; TRBD2 aligns across 11 bases. V lost 8 bases and J lost 4; bases outside the gene matches: 11. Germline lookup yields CDR1 MNHEY and CDR2 SMNVEV (reference sequence). The CDR3 is made up of 16 amino acids. The chain's CDR3 is CASGHSGTSGSDTQYF. The CDR3 DNA is TGTGCCAGCGGCCACTCCGGGACTAGCGGCTCAGATACGCAGTATTTT.

The chain combines TRBV19 with TRBJ2-7, with 11 nucleotides matching TRBD2. J lost 6 bases, V lost 6 bases, and 10 bases had no gene match. Germline V CDR1 and CDR2: LNHDA, SQIVND (reference sequence). CDR3 length: 15 amino acids. CDR3 loop: CASRSTSGGFSEQYF. The DNA for the CDR3 is TGTGCCAGTAGAAGTACTAGCGGGGGCTTCTCCGAGCAGTACTTC.

The rearrangement links TRBV25-1 to TRBJ1-1, with 7 nucleotides matching TRBD1. The CDR3 totals 15 residues. Looked up from germline, CDR1 is MGHDK and CDR2 is SYGVNS. Losses at the gene ends were 3 bases for V and 1 base for J; bases not matched to a gene: 5. CDR3 in amino acids: CASSDIRQGNTEAFF. The CDR3 bases are TGTGCCAGCAGTGACATTAGACAGGGGAACACTGAAGCTTTCTTT.

The chain links TRBV9 to TRBJ2-6, with D perhaps TRBD2 (5 bases). The CDR3 length is 15 residues. The germline V and J ends were trimmed by 0 bases and 3 bases, with 7 bases remaining between them. Germline loops: CDR1 SGDLS, CDR2 YYNGEE. In DNA, the CDR3 is TGTGCCAGCAGCGTAGGAGGGTTTGGGGCCAACGTCCTGACTTTC. Its translation: CASSVGGFGANVLTF.

This sequence joins TRBV19 and TRBJ2-5; D not resolved. This CDR3 contains 12 residues. The germline V gene has CDR1 LNHDA and CDR2 SQIVND (reference sequence). V lost 5 bases to trimming and J lost 2 bases, with 6 bases between them. CDR3 region: CASSPGQETQYF. The CDR3 DNA is TGTGCCAGTAGTCCTGGTCAAGAGACCCAGTACTTC. Based on the CDR3 plus reference TRBV19 and TRBJ2-5, the full variable domain is DGGITQSPKYLFRKEGQNVTLSCEQNLNHDAMYWYRQDPGQGLRLIYYSQIVNDFQKGDIAEGYSVSREKKESFPLTVTSAQKNPTAFYLCASSPGQETQYFGPGTRLLVL.

This clone appeared once. The CDR3 protein is CASRTPGQEIFNYEQYF. The CDR3 DNA follows: TGTGCCAGCAGAACCCCGGGACAGGAAATCTTTAACTACGAGCAGTACTTC. The chain couples TRBV6-4 to TRBJ2-7; 8 positions match TRBD1. Germline CDR1 is MRHNA and CDR2 is SNTAGT. With V trimmed by 6 bases and J by 3 bases, 16 bases remained unmatched. This CDR3 is built from 17 residues.

The chain carries TRBV10-3 and TRBJ2-1; 10 nucleotides align to TRBD1. Trimming cost V 6 bases and J 4 bases; bases outside gene matches: 3. CDR3 size: 14 residues. CDR1 is ENHRY, CDR2 SYGVKD, per germline. The CDR3 reads CAIRPGQGYNEQFF. As DNA, the CDR3 is TGTGCCATCAGGCCGGGACAGGGGTACAATGAGCAGTTCTTC.

There are a few counts of this clone. The genes are TRBV7-9 and TRBJ2-6; 8 bases align to TRBD2. V lost 4 bases to trimming and J lost 0 bases; unmatched junction nucleotides: 5. CDR1 and CDR2 from the germline V gene are SEHNR and FQNEAQ (reference sequence). This CDR3 comprises 17 residues. DNA for the CDR3: TGTGCCAGCAGCTCATCCGGGACTAGCTCTGGGGCCAACGTCCTGACTTTC. Its protein is CASSSSGTSSGANVLTF.